This record covers a single T cell receptor (beta chain). This clone was observed a handful of times. The target of this receptor is not known. Base-call qualities are not available, and no considerably larger clone is one nucleotide away. V sheds 1 base and J sheds 2 bases, leaving 15 bases between their ends. From the germline V gene, CDR1 is SGHRS and CDR2 is YFSETQ. The CDR3 holds 16 amino acids from the cysteine to the phenylalanine. The CDR3 DNA has 48 bases and is translated from base 1. The cohort comprised around 690 healthy bone marrow donors. All cohort members were sampled while nominally healthy, although unrecorded immune exposures were likely present. The donor was CMV seronegative and belonged to the group of over 300 seronegative cohort members. A peripheral blood sample was collected from each donor, and TCR beta sequencing was performed on peripheral blood mononuclear cells. Genomic DNA extraction from the blood cell samples was performed with the Qiagen DNeasy Blood Extraction Kit.

To prepare the library, the immunoSEQ multiplex PCR assay was applied. For the multiplex PCR, a mixture combining 60 forward primers for TCR Vbeta segments and 13 reverse primers for TCR Jbeta segments was used. The CDR3 region of rearranged TCR beta genes was amplified from genomic DNA with a multiplex PCR assay. Amplified TCR beta libraries were sequenced as 87-base-pair reads on the Illumina HiSeq System. In the original analysis: Across the roughly 640 repertoires, a later analysis counted roughly 77 million unique TCR beta chains, some 11 million of which were shared by at least two donors. Raw reads were error-corrected and collapsed into unique sequences by a nearest-neighbor algorithm in which closely related sequences were merged to remove PCR and sequencing errors. CDR3 sequences were aligned to IMGT reference sequences to assign V, D and J gene segments. For a sequence to be retained, a match of at least six nucleotides to both a V gene segment and a J gene segment was required. A rearrangement was called productive if the CDR3 had no stop codons and remained in frame with V and J, and every other rearrangement was called non-productive. CDR3 was defined by IMGT convention, running from the second conserved V-encoded cysteine to the conserved J-encoded phenylalanine. The earlier analysis of 550 to 650 of the donors excluded any sequence lacking an unambiguous match to a single V gene segment. An earlier analysis of 587 of the donors classified V segments as functional when productive rearrangements were above 56.7% and as segregating when the standard deviation between donors was above 5%. A statistical classification framework was built to diagnose cytomegalovirus status from the catalog of TCR beta chain sequences. V and J gene assignment, in a later analysis, came from comparing TCR nucleotide sequences with IMGT/GENE-DB human TR gene sequences. In a later analysis, CDR3 sequences and most-parsimonious VDJ recombination scenarios were assigned using the TCRdist pipeline. A later analysis defined each TCR beta chain by its CDR3 amino acid sequence plus V-gene family, and excluded reads lacking a unique V-gene family. As a way to deal with suspected cross-contamination and a sequencing artifact, a later analysis dropped 450 to 600 nucleotide sequences that were highly shared and had low generation probability. In a later analysis, a clonal expansion index was calculated for each public chain from normalized within-repertoire ranks of inferred template counts. In a later analysis, generation probabilities were computed with a VDJ recombination model fitted to out-of-frame rearrangements, and the resulting probabilities were checked against IGoR. Hypergeometric tests were used in a later analysis to score TCR-TCR, TCR-HLA and TCR-CMV co-occurrence, with a repertoire-size bias correction applied to the TCR pairs. In a later analysis, false discovery rates were estimated by permuting HLA or CMV assignments 20 times. In a later analysis, co-occurring TCRs were grouped using DBSCAN, with TCRdist sequence similarity added in when clustering inside HLA-allele-positive subsets. Repertoires with fewer than 30,000 or more than 120,000 public chains were left out of co-occurrence clustering, as were five repertoires with anomalous nucleotide sharing. What TCRdb holds here is the immuneACCESS table cut down to in-frame rearrangements. Part of the clones is not present; checked against another copy, under half of the missing clones reflect an unresolved V gene, and the others are unexplained. From that table come the V and J calls and clone size; the DNA was used to work out D and trimming. The sample table holds roughly 150,000 clones, of which 65% to 80% were seen once. 2.5% to 3.5% of the sample is taken by the ten largest.

These data originate in a study of cytomegalovirus exposure and HLA in healthy donors (dated by TCRdb to between 2016 and 2019). General notes on the study: According to an earlier analysis of 587 of the donors, roughly 180 million T cells yielded 117 million unique TCR beta sequences and about 300 Gb of sequence data. Typing coverage differed by locus: A, B, C, DRB1 and DQB1 were typed in roughly 629-630 donors, DQA1 in 522, DPA1 in some 570, and DPB1 in roughly 470. A separate validation cohort of 100 to 150 different subjects was used in addition to the roughly 640-subject first cohort. Across roughly 420 genotyped donors of the cohort, an average of about 240,000 unique TCR beta nucleotide sequences per donor were sequenced, and roughly 17% of those sequences were non-productive. Approximately 300 gigabases of sequencing data and about 92 million unique TCR sequences made up an early release that covered under 750 HLA-typed donors. Among the roughly 370 genotyped donors, 81% belonged to the genetic ancestry cluster associated with self-reported Caucasian donors. A few DR-DQ haplotypes were handled as single units for association and clustering because linkage in the cohort was strong. Both class I and class II loci were covered by HLA typing, at four-digit resolution. Using immunosequencing, the study profiled T cell repertoires from about 610 subjects and related those repertoires to cytomegalovirus serostatus. The study aimed to test whether signatures of past pathogen exposure could be identified by cataloging public T cell receptors. All discovery cohort repertoires had been generated using a single sequencing platform. Donor age, sex, ethnicity and CMV serostatus were collected together with the repertoire data. To decide whether each TCR beta V gene segment behaved as functional or pseudogenic, an earlier analysis of some 540 of the donors relied on high-throughput TCR beta sequencing. A later analysis re-examined previously published TCR beta repertoires from just over 650 donors and added high-resolution HLA genotyping to investigate patterns of TCR occurrence. To predict cytomegalovirus infection status, the study combined high-throughput TCR immunosequencing, statistical association of individual TCRs with disease status, and machine learning. Rather than using new phenotypic data, the later analysis identified candidate immune exposures from TCR beta sequences and from how often those sequences occurred across donors. In a later genetic analysis, genome-wide SNP genotypes for about three fifths of the roughly 670 donors were used, and that subset was treated as a discovery cohort. What the study reported, not specific to this receptor: A group of highly shared sequence variants was considered likely to be a technical artifact of the sequencing pipeline. A later analysis reported that several top co-occurrence clusters appeared linked to parvovirus B19, influenza, CMV and Epstein-Barr virus. Only TCR beta chains were sequenced in this cohort, and the absence of alpha or paired-chain data limited detectable features. In a later analysis, more than 15,000 TCR beta sequences were associated with specific HLA alleles at a false discovery rate of 0.05. In both the original and validation cohorts, the classifier was reported to diagnose cytomegalovirus status with high specificity and sensitivity. Compared with the 666-donor mean, donors in an Asian-associated ancestry cluster had fewer N-insertions in productive TCRs, according to a later genetic analysis. Because HLA typing was unavailable for some donors at each locus, only the typed subset was used in association tests. According to a later analysis, TCR association rates differed among HLA loci, with DRB1 alleles showing the most associated TCRs and HLA-C alleles showing the fewest. When HLA alleles, especially DR and DQ, strongly co-occurred, attributing TCR associations to individual alleles was difficult. The only immune exposure information available for the cohort was CMV serostatus. Correlated functional status among segregating V segments might reflect linkage disequilibrium, but an unknown experimental factor could not be ruled out. The presence/absence analyses assumed that sequencing depth was roughly uniform across donors, and that assumption may not be true. Most TCR sequences were observed very rarely across donors, whereas some public TCRs were present in many individuals. Because counts were too low, approximately 15 rarely observed V segments, including chromosome 9 orphons, were excluded from the earlier analysis of 587 of the donors. A further reported finding was that TCR beta sequences accurately predicted the HLA-A and HLA-B alleles for most subjects in the first cohort. A total of some 180 TCR beta chains were listed by the study as associated with cytomegalovirus. A later genetic analysis associated a missense DCLRE1C variant with V-gene and J-gene trimming of TCR beta chains, and an independent cohort replicated the association. In an earlier analysis of approximately 590 of the donors, most TCR beta V segments were observed in productive rearrangements about 87% or about 30% of the time, broadly matching IMGT annotations. A few of the identified cytomegalovirus-associated TCR beta chains were confirmed in vitro to be specific for cytomegalovirus antigens. The authors suggested that the approach could potentially be extended to other disease states and immunological phenotypes. Some IMGT-functional V segments, including TRBV6-2 and TRBV6-3, could not be distinguished by the 87-base-pair reads and were therefore excluded. In a later analysis, HLA-associated TCR beta chains were found to be more clonally expanded and to have lower generation probabilities than equally common non-associated chains. Most CMV-associated TCR beta chains appeared to be HLA-restricted in a later analysis, and the HLA associations seemed to be driven largely by CMV exposure.

Sequencing was carried out using PBMCs. The origin of this receptor is a man aged 40-49 years in good health and CMV-seronegative. The chain joins TRBV5-1 to TRBJ2-5; no confident D gene assignment can be made. This receptor carries the CDR3 CASSLMAIQRQETQYF. The nucleotide sequence is given as TGCGCCAGCAGCTTGATGGCAATCCAGCGTCAAGAGACCCAGTACTTC.